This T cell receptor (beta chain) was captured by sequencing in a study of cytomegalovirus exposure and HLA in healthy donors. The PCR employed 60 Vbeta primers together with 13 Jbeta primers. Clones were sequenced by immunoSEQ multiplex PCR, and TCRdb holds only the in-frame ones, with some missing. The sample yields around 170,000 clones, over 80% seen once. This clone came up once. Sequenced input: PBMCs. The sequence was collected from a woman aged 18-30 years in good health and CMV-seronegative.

This chain's CDR3 is CASSLFSGGEYEQYF. The DNA for the CDR3 is TGTGCCAGCAGCTTATTCAGCGGGGGGGAGTACGAGCAGTACTTC. The V and J genes are TRBV7-3 and TRBJ2-7; 10 nucleotides match TRBD2. The J segment lost 4 bases and the V segment lost 2 bases, leaving 5 bases of the junction unmatched. The CDR3 has 15 residues. Germline CDR1 is SGHTA and CDR2 is FQGTGA.